These 7 T cell receptor beta chains originate from one sample sequenced in a study of chemoradiotherapy in HPV16-positive cancers. Measured with immunoSEQ multiplex PCR; TCRdb has only the in-frame clones, and not every one. Altogether about 33,000 clones are present, roughly nine tenths being singletons, with the ten largest covering about 2%. The sequenced sample was blood, obtained from a patient who underwent chemoradiotherapy. The receptors stem from a human donor with HPV-associated anogenital cancer.

This chain links TRBV4-2 with TRBJ1-5, with no clear D. CDR3 length: 15 residues. Germline CDR1 reads LGHNA; CDR2 reads YNFKEQ. V lost 2 bases, J lost 7 bases, and 15 bases lay in between. The CDR3 spells CASSQRPEARQPQHF. DNA of the CDR3: TGTGCCAGCAGCCAAAGACCCGAAGCGAGGCAGCCCCAGCATTTT.

The rearrangement links TRBV7-2 to TRBJ1-1, with a weak D call TRBD1 (5 bases). The CDR3 runs 15 residues. Germline assignment: CDR1 SGHTA and CDR2 FQGNSA. Trimming stripped 1 base from V and 1 base from J, with 10 bases between. The CDR3 nucleotides are TGTGCCAGCAGCTTAGGTCACGGGGGGAACACTGAAGCTTTCTTT. Its protein is CASSLGHGGNTEAFF. The full variable domain, completed using reference TRBV7-2 and TRBJ1-1, is GAGVSQSPSNKVTEKGKDVELRCDPISGHTALYWYRQSLGQGLEFLIYFQGNSAPDKSGLPSDRFSAERTGGSVSTLTIQRTQQEDSAVYLCASSLGHGGNTEAFFGQGTRLTVV.

The chain employs TRBV15 and TRBJ1-6; the D gene is possibly TRBD1 (6 bases). Germline V gene sequence: CDR1 LNHNV, CDR2 YYDKDF (reference sequence). V was cut by 3 bases and J by 7 bases, with 7 bases left in between. The CDR3 contains 13 residues. The CDR3 is CATSRGANSPLHF. The CDR3 DNA is TGTGCCACCAGCAGGGGGGCAAATTCACCCCTCCACTTT.

This chain connects TRBV6-5 to TRBJ1-6; weak D call: TRBD1 (5 bases). Between the trimmed V and J ends, which lost 7 bases and 2 bases, there was a span of 12 bases. Germline CDR1 reads MNHEY; CDR2 reads SVGAGI. This CDR3 has 15 residues. For the CDR3, the DNA is TGTGCCAGCACCAAAGGGGCCACCTATAATTCACCCCTCCACTTT. This translates into CASTKGATYNSPLHF.

The chain couples TRBV27 to TRBJ1-1; weak D call: TRBD1 (5 bases). Looked up from germline, CDR1 is MNHEY and CDR2 is SMNVEV (reference sequence). The V end lost 6 bases, the J end lost 4 bases, and 12 bases lay between the germline ends. This CDR3 contains 13 residues. CDR3 DNA sequence: TGTGCCAGCAGCAGGGTTGCGAGCACTGAAGCTTTCTTT. The encoded protein is CASSRVASTEAFF.

This clone was found a few times. The CDR3 is CATRRTNTGELFF. The DNA of the CDR3 is TGTGCCACCCGGCGGACGAACACCGGGGAGCTGTTTTTT. The rearrangement uses TRBV19 and TRBJ2-2; D not resolved. There are 13 residues in the CDR3. V lost 10 bases and J 0 bases, leaving 9 bases between the germline ends. CDR1 and CDR2 from the germline V gene are LNHDA and SQIVND (reference sequence).

As for this clone: Distinct nucleotide sequences in the sample also encode this CDR3. The chain has TRBV27 and TRBJ2-5; possible D gene TRBD1, 6 bases. V shed 3 bases and J shed 2 bases, with 10 bases lying between them. Germline V gives CDR1 MNHEY, CDR2 SMNVEV (reference sequence). The CDR3 is made up of 14 amino acids. This chain's CDR3 is CASSFVDSQETQYF. In DNA, the CDR3 is TGTGCCAGCAGTTTTGTGGACAGTCAAGAGACCCAGTACTTC.